What follows are 30 T cell receptor beta chains derived from one specimen sequenced in a study of blood T cell repertoires in COVID-19. This table comes from immunoSEQ multiplex PCR, and its TCRdb copy is limited to in-frame clones, with some not included. The sample includes hundreds of thousands of clones, 75% to 90% of them seen just once. Sequenced input: peripheral blood. All receptors come from a young woman with acute or convalescent COVID-19.

This clone has a single count. The chain employs TRBV4-1 and TRBJ2-1; tentative D call: TRBD2 (6 bases). The CDR3 consists of 12 residues. V was pared by 1 base and J by 15 bases, with 13 bases between. Per the germline V gene, CDR1 is MGHRA and CDR2 is YSYEKL. For the CDR3, the DNA is TGCGCCAGCAGCCAAGTAGGGACTCTGCCGTTCTTC. This sequence encodes CASSQVGTLPFF.

This chain joins TRBV11-2 and TRBJ2-1, with 7 bases that match TRBD2. V dropped 1 base and J dropped 2; count of bases not matched to a gene: 11. CDR3 length: 18 residues. Germline-derived CDR1 and CDR2 are SGHAT and FQNNGV. CDR3 sequence reads: CASSLVKGREAPYNEQFF. For the CDR3, the DNA is TGTGCCAGCAGCTTAGTCAAGGGACGGGAGGCTCCCTACAATGAGCAGTTCTTC.

The chain has TRBV4-1 and TRBJ1-1; the D gene is possibly TRBD1 (6 bases). Germline assignment: CDR1 MGHRA and CDR2 YSYEKL. The CDR3 consists of 14 residues. Trimming took 8 bases from V and 4 from J, leaving 17 bases between them. The CDR3 nucleotides read TGCGCCAGCGGACAGACTCTCCTGGGCACTGAAGCTTTCTTT. This encodes CASGQTLLGTEAFF.

V and J are TRBV7-9 and TRBJ2-5, with TRBD1 as a possible D gene (6 bases). The CDR3 totals 14 residues. Trimming took 4 bases from V and 2 from J, leaving 11 bases between them. Germline CDR1 and CDR2: SEHNR and FQNEAQ (reference sequence). The CDR3 sequence is CASSSPRGQETQYF. The CDR3 DNA reads TGTGCCAGCAGCTCCCCAAGGGGGCAAGAGACCCAGTACTTC.

J is TRBJ2-3 and V is TRBV7-7; D is uncertain. The CDR3 spans 14 residues. Looked up from germline, CDR1 is SSHAT and CDR2 is FNYEAQ (reference sequence). Between the trimmed V and J ends, which lost 4 bases and 6 bases, there was a span of 14 bases. CDR3 in amino acids: CASSSSSNGDTQYF. The CDR3 DNA reads TGTGCCAGCAGCTCGTCCTCAAACGGGGATACGCAGTATTTT. Variable domain in full (rest from reference TRBV7-7 and TRBJ2-3): GAGVSQSPRYKVTKRGQDVTLRCDPISSHATLYWYQQALGQGPEFLTYFNYEAQPDKSGLPSDRFSAERPEGSISTLTIQRTEQRDSAMYRCASSSSSNGDTQYFGPGTRLTVL.

This rearrangement joins TRBV19 to TRBJ2-2; 7 bases agree with TRBD1. Unmatched junction bases numbered 11, after V lost 6 bases and J lost 1 base. Germline V lookup: CDR1 LNHDA, CDR2 SQIVND (reference sequence). This CDR3 is built from 17 residues. The CDR3: CASRVSTGQRNTGELFF. Here the CDR3 DNA reads TGTGCCAGTAGGGTATCAACGGGACAGCGGAACACCGGGGAGCTGTTTTTT.

A remark on this clone: One end of the junction does not line up with germline, which may come from a read error. The chain carries TRBV7-9 and TRBJ1-2, with a weak D call TRBD1 (5 bases). The CDR3 has 11 residues. CDR1 and CDR2 from the germline V gene are SEHNR and FQNEAQ (reference sequence). CDR3 residues: CASSLVGGARF. CDR3 coding DNA: TGTGCCAGCAGCTTAGTAGGAGGGGCCCGCTTC. The variable domain in full, completed from reference TRBV7-9 and TRBJ1-2, reads DTGVSQNPRHKITKRGQNVTFRCDPISEHNRLYWYRQTLGQGPEFLTYFQNEAQLEKSRLLSDRFSAERPKGSFSTLEIQRTEQGDSAMYLCASSLVGGARFGSGTRLTVV.

The V call is TRBV6-5, the J call TRBJ2-7, with D perhaps matching TRBD1 (6 bases). Trimming removed 7 bases at V and 1 base at J, with 11 bases between. Germline V gene lookup returns CDR1 MNHEY and CDR2 SVGAGI. This CDR3 has 13 residues. The CDR3 region has the DNA TGTGCCAGCACCCCGACAGGATCCTACGAGCAGTACTTC. Protein sequence: CASTPTGSYEQYF.

The genes are TRBV5-6 and TRBJ1-4, with TRBD1 matching 10 bases. The V segment lost 2 bases and the J segment 6 bases; nucleotides outside the gene matches: 4. The CDR3 has 15 residues. In germline, CDR1 is SGHDT, CDR2 YYEEEE. This CDR3 is CASSFRGQGDEKLFF. CDR3 bases: TGTGCCAGCAGCTTTCGTGGACAGGGGGATGAAAAACTGTTTTTT.

The chain has TRBV9 and TRBJ1-6, with D hard to call. CDR1 is SGDLS and CDR2 is YYNGEE in the germline V gene. The CDR3 has 17 amino acids. V was cut by 0 bases and J by 1 base, with 11 bases left in between. The CDR3 sequence: CASSVESGESYNSPLHF. The CDR3 DNA follows: TGTGCCAGCAGCGTAGAGAGTGGGGAGTCCTATAATTCACCCCTCCACTTT.

The table lists this clone with a few counts. This sequence joins TRBV6-5 and TRBJ2-1, with 7 bases matching TRBD2. With V trimmed by 6 bases and J by 3 bases, 8 bases remained unmatched. The CDR3 contains 15 residues. The V gene's germline CDR1 is MNHEY and CDR2 SVGAGI. The DNA of the CDR3 is TGTGCCAGCAGGGGGGAGCGGGGCGTCTACAATGAGCAGTTCTTC. Translation: CASRGERGVYNEQFF.

The rearrangement joins TRBV6-5 to TRBJ1-1, with D possibly TRBD1 on 5 matching bases. Germline CDR1 is MNHEY and CDR2 is SVGAGI. The V and J ends lost 7 bases and 1 base respectively, with 10 bases between them. The CDR3 covers 13 residues. For the CDR3, the DNA is TGTGCCAGCAACCTCAGGGAGAACACTGAAGCTTTCTTT. Amino acids: CASNLRENTEAFF.

The J gene is TRBJ1-2, the V gene TRBV6-6, with 8 nucleotides matching TRBD1. CDR1 is MNHNY and CDR2 is SVGAGI in the germline V gene (reference sequence). The CDR3 sequence is 14 residues long. V lost 8 bases, J lost 5 bases, and 10 bases stayed unmatched. CDR3 bases: TGTGCCAGCCGGCGGCAGGGGGCTGAATATGGCTACACCTTC. Protein product: CASRRQGAEYGYTF.

This clone was recorded a few times. The chain combines TRBV7-9 with TRBJ1-1, with 8 bases aligning to TRBD1. Germline assignment: CDR1 SEHNR and CDR2 FQNEAQ (reference sequence). The CDR3 spans 17 residues. V trimming: 1 base; J trimming: 4 bases; junction bases outside the gene matches: 11. The chain's CDR3 is CASSLGQGAVFGTEAFF. The CDR3 nucleotides read TGTGCCAGCAGCTTAGGGCAGGGGGCGGTTTTTGGCACTGAAGCTTTCTTT.

V is TRBV6-1 and J is TRBJ1-6; 10 bases are shared with TRBD1. Germline CDR1 and CDR2: MNHNS and SASEGT. Losses at the gene ends were 3 bases for V and 9 bases for J; bases not matched to a gene: 8. The CDR3 loop spans 16 amino acids. This chain's CDR3 is CASSDQLGQGISPLHF. The CDR3 DNA follows: TGTGCCAGCAGTGATCAGTTGGGACAGGGGATTTCACCCCTCCACTTT.

The chain joins TRBV5-4 to TRBJ2-7; TRBD1 agrees at 7 bases. The germline gives CDR1 SGHNT, CDR2 YYREEE (reference sequence). J was trimmed by 7 bases and V by 4 bases; bases with no gene match: 11. The CDR3 totals 14 residues. For the CDR3, the DNA is TGTGCCAGCAGCATCCGACAGGGTAGTGAGGAGCAGTACTTC. Its protein product is CASSIRQGSEEQYF. The full variable domain, rest sourced from reference TRBV5-4 and TRBJ2-7, is ETGVTQSPTHLIKTRGQQVTLRCSSQSGHNTVSWYQQALGQGPQFIFQYYREEENGRGNFPPRFSGLQFPNYSSELNVNALELDDSALYLCASSIRQGSEEQYFGPGTRLTVT.

This clone was recorded a few times. J is TRBJ1-3 and V is TRBV30; D is possibly TRBD1 (5 bases). Trimming pared 7 bases from V and 2 bases from J, leaving 9 bases between. The CDR3 covers 12 residues. Per germline, CDR1 GTSNPN and CDR2 SVGIG (reference sequence). The CDR3 DNA follows: TGTGCCTCGCAGGGTACTGGAAACACCATATATTTT. Translation: CASQGTGNTIYF.

The V and J genes are TRBV11-2 and TRBJ2-5; the match to TRBD1 covers 8 bases. This CDR3 is built from 15 residues. V shed 4 bases and J 4 bases; nucleotides not matched to a gene: 8. In germline, CDR1 is SGHAT, CDR2 FQNNGV. CDR3 protein: CASSYIGQGAETQYF. DNA for the CDR3: TGTGCCAGCAGCTACATCGGACAGGGAGCAGAGACCCAGTACTTC.

This clone was counted a few times. This rearrangement joins TRBV19 to TRBJ2-1; TRBD2 matches at 12 bases. The CDR3 runs to 15 residues. Germline V gives CDR1 LNHDA, CDR2 SQIVND (reference sequence). The V gene end was trimmed by 6 bases and the J gene end by 7 bases; junction bases not matched to a gene: 7. The CDR3 DNA reads as TGTGCCAGTAGGGCTAGCGGGGGGGCGTTGAATGAGCAGTTCTTC. Translation: CASRASGGALNEQFF.

V is TRBV9 and J is TRBJ1-5, with D tentatively TRBD1 (6 bases). V shed 8 bases and J shed 4 bases, with 10 bases lying between them. The CDR3 loop spans 12 amino acids. Germline V gene sequence: CDR1 SGDLS, CDR2 YYNGEE. The chain's CDR3 is CARGGSNQPQHF. DNA for the CDR3: TGTGCCAGAGGGGGATCGAATCAGCCCCAGCATTTT.

This chain uses TRBV19 with TRBJ1-4; the D gene is possibly TRBD1 (5 bases). This CDR3 comprises 14 residues. Germline assignment: CDR1 LNHDA and CDR2 SQIVND (reference sequence). Trimming pared 5 bases from V and 4 bases from J, leaving 11 bases between. As DNA, the CDR3 is TGTGCCAGTAGTCAGGGTTCCCTTAATGAAAAACTGTTTTTT. This codes for CASSQGSLNEKLFF.

The rearrangement uses TRBV25-1 and TRBJ1-1; unclear D gene. V lost 10 bases and J 4 bases, leaving 13 bases between the germline ends. Germline lookup yields CDR1 MGHDK and CDR2 SYGVNS. The CDR3 length is 12 residues. CDR3 residues: CATLGSGTEAFF. The CDR3 DNA reads TGTGCCACCCTAGGGAGCGGCACTGAAGCTTTCTTT.

V and J are TRBV7-9 and TRBJ2-5; tentative D call: TRBD1 (5 bases). The germline V gene has CDR1 SEHNR and CDR2 FQNEAQ (reference sequence). The length of the CDR3 is 14 residues. V was clipped by 2 bases and J by 5 bases, with 12 bases between them. CDR3 in amino acids: CASSLKGVGETQYF. CDR3 DNA sequence: TGTGCCAGCAGCTTAAAAGGGGTCGGGGAGACCCAGTACTTC.

The CDR3 bases are TGTGCCAGCAGCCCGGACAGGGGTACCTACGAGCAGTACTTC. This sequence encodes CASSPDRGTYEQYF. The chain combines TRBV7-2 with TRBJ2-7; 9 bases are a match to TRBD1. Germline assignment: CDR1 SGHTA and CDR2 FQGNSA. The CDR3 runs to 14 residues. V shed 5 bases and J 2 bases; nucleotides not matched to a gene: 4.

The chain joins TRBV7-9 to TRBJ2-3; possible D gene TRBD1, 6 bases. CDR1 and CDR2 from the germline V gene are SEHNR and FQNEAQ (reference sequence). This CDR3 has 14 amino acids. Between the trimmed V and J ends, which lost 8 bases and 1 base, there was a span of 13 bases. The CDR3 DNA sequence: TGTGCCAGCGGAAGGGGGTCGGGCACAGATACGCAGTATTTT. Translated, it gives CASGRGSGTDTQYF.

The chain is built from TRBV12-5 and TRBJ2-7, with TRBD1 matching over 7 bases. CDR1 and CDR2 from the germline V gene are LGHNT and FRNRAP. J lost 3 bases, V lost 1 base, and 6 bases had no gene match. This CDR3 spans 15 amino acids. For the CDR3, the DNA is TGTGCTAGTGGTTTGGACAGAGGGGGCGGCTACGAGCAGTACTTC. Protein sequence: CASGLDRGGGYEQYF.

This clone was observed a few times. The V and J genes are TRBV5-6 and TRBJ2-2; TRBD1 might be the D (5 bases). Between the trimmed V and J ends, which lost 2 bases and 4 bases, there was a span of 12 bases. There are 15 residues in the CDR3. CDR1 SGHDT and CDR2 YYEEEE come from the germline V gene. The CDR3 bases are TGTGCCAGCAGCTTATCAGGGCTCTTCACCGGGGAGCTGTTTTTT. This sequence encodes CASSLSGLFTGELFF.

The chain uses TRBV20-1 and TRBJ2-3, with D hard to call. Trimming removed 3 bases from V and 4 bases from J, with 14 bases in between. There are 14 residues in the CDR3. Germline CDR1 reads DFQATT; CDR2 reads SNEGSKA (reference sequence). CDR3 sequence: CSASRSPRADTQYF. The CDR3 coding sequence is TGCAGTGCTAGTCGGTCTCCTCGGGCAGATACGCAGTATTTT.

The chain has TRBV2 and TRBJ1-2, with 7 bases matching TRBD1. V gave up 6 bases and J gave up 4 bases; unmatched junction bases: 14. The CDR3 covers 16 residues. CDR1 and CDR2 from the germline V gene are SNHLY and FYNNEI. CDR3 coding DNA: TGTGCCAGCAGGGGGGACAGTCCCACCACTTTCTATGGCTACACCTTC. Translation: CASRGDSPTTFYGYTF.

The rearrangement links TRBV7-2 to TRBJ2-1; TRBD2 matches 9 bases. With V trimmed by 4 bases and J by 2 bases, 12 bases remained unmatched. The germline V gene has CDR1 SGHTA and CDR2 FQGNSA. CDR3 length: 18 residues. The CDR3, as DNA: TGTGCCAGCAGCTATAGGTCTAGCGGGATTAGCCCCTACAATGAGCAGTTCTTC. It yields the protein CASSYRSSGISPYNEQFF.